The 6 T cell receptor beta chains listed next were all sequenced from one sample in a study of T cell responses to AZD1222 COVID-19 vaccine. TCRdb's copy holds only in-frame clones and misses some; the assay was immunoSEQ multiplex PCR. The sample consists of 100,000 or so clones, roughly 85% of them appearing once. This specimen was peripheral blood, taken on day 0 of AZD1222 vaccination. The receptors here all came from an adult in good health.

V usage is TRBV27 and J usage is TRBJ2-7, with D hard to call. Germline CDR1 and CDR2: MNHEY and SMNVEV (reference sequence). The CDR3 runs 14 residues. The V gene lost 1 base and the J gene lost 1 base, with 8 bases spanning the gap. The DNA for the CDR3 is TGTGCCAGCAGTTTATTGCCAGGATCCTACGAGCAGTACGTC. This sequence encodes CASSLLPGSYEQYV.

V gene TRBV12-5 combines with J gene TRBJ2-2; 7 bases are a match to TRBD2. CDR3 size: 17 residues. Looked up from germline, CDR1 is LGHNT and CDR2 is FRNRAP. V lost 5 bases, J lost 6 bases, and 15 bases stayed unmatched. The CDR3 protein is CASGPPGGRAESGELFF. The CDR3 region has the DNA TGTGCTAGTGGTCCCCCCGGGGGGAGGGCCGAATCCGGGGAGCTGTTTTTT.

This rearrangement joins TRBV7-8 to TRBJ1-2, with D perhaps matching TRBD1 (6 bases). Germline CDR1 SGHVS, CDR2 FQNEAQ. This CDR3 region has 14 residues. The ends were cut back, 1 base at V and 4 bases at J, with 10 bases in the middle. CDR3 nucleotide sequence: TGTGCCAGCAGCTTAGGTCCCAGGGGCTATGGCTACACCTTC. Amino acid sequence: CASSLGPRGYGYTF.

CDR3 sequence reads: CASSLLAGPTGELFF. CDR3 DNA: TGTGCCAGCAGTCTACTAGCGGGACCCACCGGGGAGCTGTTTTTT. The chain links TRBV6-4 to TRBJ2-2; 10 bases are a match to TRBD2. Unmatched junction bases numbered 4, after V lost 5 bases and J lost 4 bases. The CDR3 consists of 15 residues. Germline V CDR1 and CDR2: MRHNA, SNTAGT.

This clone was seen a single time. Relative to the germline gene, one junction end is altered; a read error may explain this. This chain joins TRBV7-7 and TRBJ1-1; D not resolved. The CDR3 runs 13 residues. Per the germline V gene, CDR1 is SSHAT and CDR2 is FNYEAQ (reference sequence). Here the CDR3 reads CASSLEVGTEAFF. CDR3 DNA sequence: TGTGCTAGCAGCTTAGAGGTCGGGACTGAAGCTTTCTTT. The variable domain in full, with the rest retrieved from reference TRBV7-7 and TRBJ1-1, is GAGVSQSPRYKVTKRGQDVTLRCDPISSHATLYWYQQALGQGPEFLTYFNYEAQPDKSGLPSDRFSAERPEGSISTLTIQRTEQRDSAMYRCASSLEVGTEAFFGQGTRLTVV.

The CDR3 region is CASSAGTSASNEQFF. CDR3 coding DNA: TGTGCCAGCAGCGCCGGGACTAGCGCCTCCAATGAGCAGTTCTTC. This chain joins TRBV9 and TRBJ2-1; 10 bases align to TRBD2. V dropped 3 bases and J dropped 6; count of bases not matched to a gene: 6. Germline V lookup: CDR1 SGDLS, CDR2 YYNGEE. The CDR3 has 15 residues.